This passage covers 12 T cell receptor beta chains from one sample sequenced in a study of cytomegalovirus exposure and HLA in healthy donors. Profiling relied on immunoSEQ multiplex PCR, and the TCRdb table lists in-frame clones only, not all of them. This sample has 60,000 to 85,000 clones, with 94% found just once. Sequenced material: PBMCs. The receptors originated from a man younger than 35 in good health and CMV-seropositive.

The gene calls are TRBV19 and TRBJ2-6, with D uncertain. The V gene's germline CDR1 is LNHDA and CDR2 SQIVND (reference sequence). This CDR3 has 15 residues. Trimming took 2 bases from V and 4 from J, leaving 9 bases between them. The CDR3 sequence is CASSIIGPGANVLTF. The CDR3 nucleotides are TGTGCCAGTAGTATAATTGGGCCCGGGGCCAACGTCCTGACTTTC. Together with reference TRBV19 and TRBJ2-6, the CDR3 gives the full variable domain: DGGITQSPKYLFRKEGQNVTLSCEQNLNHDAMYWYRQDPGQGLRLIYYSQIVNDFQKGDIAEGYSVSREKKESFPLTVTSAQKNPTAFYLCASSIIGPGANVLTFGAGSRLTVL.

This sequence joins TRBV7-9 and TRBJ1-3; the D is unclear. The V and J ends lost 5 bases and 10 bases respectively, with 15 bases between them. This CDR3 comprises 13 residues. Germline CDR1 SEHNR, CDR2 FQNEAQ (reference sequence). The CDR3 region has the DNA TGTGCCAGCAGCAATACACGAACTAGGACCATATATTTT. Translation gives CASSNTRTRTIYF.

This sequence joins TRBV5-1 and TRBJ2-5; 9 bases are shared with TRBD2. The V segment lost 4 bases and the J segment 2 bases; nucleotides outside the gene matches: 6. This CDR3 has 15 amino acids. Germline loops: CDR1 SGHRS, CDR2 YFSETQ. DNA for the CDR3: TGCGCCAGCAGCGTACTGGGACTAGCTCAAGAGACCCAGTACTTC. This encodes CASSVLGLAQETQYF.

This clone has a single count. The rearrangement uses TRBV10-3 and TRBJ2-2; 14 positions match TRBD2. This CDR3 comprises 14 residues. V lost 8 bases, J lost 7 bases, and 3 bases stayed unmatched. Germline V gene sequence: CDR1 ENHRY, CDR2 SYGVKD. As DNA, the CDR3 is TGTGCCATCTTGGGACTAGCGGGAGTCGGGGAGCTGTTTTTT. This gives the protein CAILGLAGVGELFF.

This clone has only one observation. One end of the junction does not line up with germline, which may come from a read error. This chain joins TRBV2 and TRBJ2-7; 14 nucleotides line up with TRBD2. CDR3 length equals 14 residues. In germline, CDR1 is SNHLY, CDR2 FYNNEI. The CDR3 DNA sequence: TGTGCCAGCAGTGACTTCGGACTAGCGGGAGGCGTGGGGTTC. Protein product: CASSDFGLAGGVGF.

CDR3 sequence (DNA): TGTGCCAGCGCGGCTTACGACGGGGTCGGCAATCAGCCCCAGCATTTT. Encoded protein: CASAAYDGVGNQPQHF. The rearrangement joins TRBV21-1 to TRBJ1-5. TRBV21-1 is assigned pseudogene status. The CDR3 runs 16 residues.

This clone was counted a single time. This chain connects TRBV19 to TRBJ1-2; D is possibly TRBD1 (6 bases). Trimming took off 7 bases at V and 2 bases at J, with 14 bases between the two ends. The CDR3 is 14 amino acids. Germline CDR1 reads LNHDA; CDR2 reads SQIVND (reference sequence). The CDR3 DNA follows: TGTGCCAGTACCAATACAGGGATAAACTATGGCTACACCTTC. As protein: CASTNTGINYGYTF.

This clone was observed once. The chain employs TRBV19 and TRBJ1-2; D remains ambiguous. CDR3 size: 13 residues. Germline V gene sequence: CDR1 LNHDA, CDR2 SQIVND (reference sequence). Trimming removed 8 bases at V and 2 bases at J, with 12 bases between. The CDR3, as DNA: TGTGCCAGTCCTATCCTCCGCAACTATGGCTACACCTTC. This encodes CASPILRNYGYTF.

V usage is TRBV23-1 and J usage is TRBJ2-1; 7 bases fit TRBD1. TRBV23-1 is an ORF, and what it does is uncertain. The CDR3 contains 20 residues. V was pared by 0 bases and J by 7 bases, with 21 bases of the junction left unmatched. DNA for the CDR3: TGCGCCAGCAGTCAATCTTGGTCAGGGGGAAAGGGGGAGTATAGAAATGAGCAGTTCTTC. Its protein product is CASSQSWSGGKGEYRNEQFF.

The chain is built from TRBV10-3 and TRBJ1-3; the D is unclear. From germline, CDR1 is ENHRY and CDR2 SYGVKD. There are 12 residues in the CDR3. The V end lost 10 bases, the J end lost 0 bases, and 7 bases lay between the germline ends. The CDR3 here is CATGLSGNTIYF. CDR3 in DNA: TGTGCCACCGGACTCTCTGGAAACACCATATATTTT.

The J gene is TRBJ1-2, the V gene TRBV6-1; tentatively, D is TRBD1 (6 bases). V dropped 3 bases and J dropped 5 bases, with 16 bases sitting between them. The CDR3 spans 15 residues. Germline assignment: CDR1 MNHNS and CDR2 SASEGT. As DNA, the CDR3 is TGTGCCAGCAGTGATCTCGCAGGGGCCGGGTATGGCTACACCTTC. Translating it yields CASSDLAGAGYGYTF.

This rearrangement joins TRBV28 to TRBJ2-7, with D tentatively TRBD2 (6 bases). This CDR3 region has 14 residues. The germline V and J ends were trimmed by 6 bases and 2 bases, with 14 bases remaining between them. Germline CDR1 is MDHEN and CDR2 is SYDVKM. CDR3 protein: CASRPPGVAYEQYF. CDR3 DNA: TGTGCCAGCAGACCACCGGGAGTTGCCTACGAGCAGTACTTC.